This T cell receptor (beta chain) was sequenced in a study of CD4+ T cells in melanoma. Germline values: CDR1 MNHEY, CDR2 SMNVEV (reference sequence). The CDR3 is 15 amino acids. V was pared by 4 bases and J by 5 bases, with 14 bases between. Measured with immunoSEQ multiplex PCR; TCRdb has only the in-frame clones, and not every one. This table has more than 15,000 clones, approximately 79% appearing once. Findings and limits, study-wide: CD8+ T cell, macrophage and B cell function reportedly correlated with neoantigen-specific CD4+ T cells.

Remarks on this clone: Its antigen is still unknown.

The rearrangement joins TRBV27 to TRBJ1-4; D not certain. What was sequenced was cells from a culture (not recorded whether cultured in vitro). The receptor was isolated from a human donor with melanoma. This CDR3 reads CASSSRRVGNEKLFF. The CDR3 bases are TGTGCCAGCAGTTCCCGACGAGTAGGGAATGAAAAACTGTTTTTT.